These 32 T cell receptor beta chains were all obtained from the same sample, sequenced in a study of cytomegalovirus exposure and HLA in healthy donors. The PCR made use of 60 Vbeta and 13 Jbeta primers. Libraries were prepared by immunoSEQ multiplex PCR; TCRdb keeps only in-frame clonotypes and omits some of them. The sample table sets out about 31,000 clones. The specimen sequenced was PBMCs. The receptors were sampled from a female donor in good health and CMV-seronegative.

The chain joins TRBV5-1 to TRBJ1-4, with 9 bases fitting TRBD1. The CDR3 totals 14 residues. CDR1 is SGHRS and CDR2 is YFSETQ in the germline V gene. V gave up 2 bases and J gave up 7 bases; unmatched junction bases: 3. CDR3 loop: CASSFTGGGEKLFF. The CDR3 bases are TGCGCCAGCAGCTTCACAGGGGGCGGTGAAAAACTGTTTTTT.

The CDR3 sequence is CASSFGRGVVNEKLFF. In DNA, the CDR3 is TGTGCCAGCAGCTTTGGACGGGGGGTGGTGAATGAAAAACTGTTTTTT. This chain joins TRBV5-8 and TRBJ1-4, with a possible D match to TRBD1 (5 bases). V lost 2 bases to trimming and J lost 5 bases, with 16 bases between them. The CDR3 loop spans 16 amino acids. Germline lookup yields CDR1 SGHTS and CDR2 YDEGEE.

V gene TRBV7-3 combines with J gene TRBJ2-5, with D perhaps TRBD2 (6 bases). V was pared by 2 bases and J by 4 bases, with 8 bases between. Germline V gene lookup returns CDR1 SGHTA and CDR2 FQGTGA. CDR3 length: 13 residues. The CDR3 region is CASSLYGGETQYF. The CDR3 bases are TGTGCCAGCAGCTTATACGGGGGAGAGACCCAGTACTTC.

V usage is TRBV6-1 and J usage is TRBJ2-1; TRBD2 aligns across 7 bases. J gave up 8 bases and V 4 bases, and 11 bases lay outside the gene matches. In germline, CDR1 is MNHNS, CDR2 SASEGT. The CDR3 runs 15 residues. In DNA, the CDR3 is TGTGCCAGCAGTGTCACAGCGGGGCAATCCCATGAGCAGTTCTTC. This codes for CASSVTAGQSHEQFF.

On this clone: Mismatch with germline at one junction end may stem from a read error. The chain carries TRBV29-1 and TRBJ2-1; D call uncertain. Germline values: CDR1 SQVTM, CDR2 ANQGSEA. This CDR3 is built from 15 residues. CDR3 sequence reads: CSADKFIGSDNEQFF. DNA of the CDR3: TGCAGCGCCGACAAGTTTATAGGCTCCGACAATGAGCAGTTCTTC.

This chain uses TRBV27 with TRBJ1-2; TRBD1 matches at 7 bases. The germline CDR1 and CDR2 sequences are MNHEY and SMNVEV (reference sequence). The CDR3 totals 16 residues. The junction had 11 bases not matched to a gene; V was cut back by 5 bases and J by 2 bases. CDR3 coding DNA: TGTGCCAGCAGTGTCTCCGGGACAGAGATAAACTATGGCTACACCTTC. As protein: CASSVSGTEINYGYTF.

CDR3 residues: CASSHSTGAYGYTF. CDR3 nucleotide sequence: TGTGCCAGCAGCCACTCGACAGGGGCCTATGGCTACACCTTC. The chain uses TRBV14 and TRBJ1-2, with 8 nucleotides matching TRBD1. Germline V CDR1 and CDR2: SGHDN, FVKESK. V lost 3 bases to trimming and J lost 4 bases; unmatched junction nucleotides: 4. The CDR3 contains 14 residues.

The chain joins TRBV1 to TRBJ1-1. TRBV1 is a documented pseudogene. This CDR3 has 15 amino acids. The CDR3 loop is CTSSLNRRGGTEAFF. In nucleotides, the CDR3 is TGCACCAGCAGCCTCAACCGACGGGGGGGCACTGAAGCTTTCTTT.

The chain is built from TRBV12-5 and TRBJ1-4; a weak D match, TRBD1 (5 bases). The CDR3 totals 18 residues. CDR1 is LGHNT, CDR2 FRNRAP, per germline. V was trimmed by 2 bases and J by 4 bases, leaving 20 bases between them. In nucleotides, the CDR3 is TGTGCTAGTGGTTTGATCATTACCAGGGATGTCGGTAATGAAAAACTGTTTTTT. This gives the protein CASGLIITRDVGNEKLFF.

This sequence joins TRBV6-5 and TRBJ1-2; D may be TRBD1 (6 bases). Trimming shortened V by 6 bases and J by 8 bases, and 22 bases separated the two germline ends. The germline V gene has CDR1 MNHEY and CDR2 SVGAGI. This CDR3 spans 15 amino acids. This CDR3 is CASSDTGSRLKGYTF. CDR3 bases: TGTGCCAGCAGCGATACAGGGTCTCGGTTGAAGGGCTACACCTTC.

This chain connects TRBV28 to TRBJ1-2; 9 bases line up with TRBD1. CDR3 length: 14 amino acids. The V segment lost 7 bases and the J segment 6 bases; nucleotides outside the gene matches: 9. CDR1 MDHEN and CDR2 SYDVKM come from the germline V gene. CDR3 nucleotide sequence: TGTGCCAGCATAAAACAGGGGGCGGGTGATGGCTACACCTTC. Its translation is CASIKQGAGDGYTF.

The chain combines TRBV4-3 with TRBJ2-4; a weak D match, TRBD1 (6 bases). The CDR3 has 14 residues. CDR1 and CDR2 (germline): LGHNA, YSLEER. V lost 4 bases and J 6 bases, leaving 13 bases between the germline ends. The DNA of the CDR3 is TGCGCCAGCAGCCCAGGACAGACACTAAACATTCAGTACTTC. It translates to CASSPGQTLNIQYF.

The chain has TRBV6-6 and TRBJ2-2; D is undetermined. The ends were cut back, 6 bases at V and 5 bases at J, with 13 bases in the middle. Germline values: CDR1 MNHNY, CDR2 SVGAGI (reference sequence). This CDR3 spans 14 amino acids. The CDR3 DNA sequence: TGTGCCAGCAGCCCGTGGGCTGAGACCGGGGAGCTGTTTTTT. Its translation is CASSPWAETGELFF.

Worth noting for this clone: The same CDR3 can be traced to other DNA sequences in this sample. The DNA of the CDR3 is TGCGCCAGCAGCTTGGGGACAGGGGGAAATTCACCCCTCCACTTT. Translating it yields CASSLGTGGNSPLHF. V and J are TRBV5-1 and TRBJ1-6, with 10 bases lining up with TRBD1. The CDR3 runs to 15 residues. V lost 0 bases to trimming and J lost 7 bases; unmatched junction nucleotides: 1. The germline gives CDR1 SGHRS, CDR2 YFSETQ.

The chain joins TRBV18 to TRBJ2-3; D is undetermined. The V and J ends lost 1 base and 1 base respectively, with 15 bases between them. The germline V gene has CDR1 KGHSH and CDR2 LQKENI. This CDR3 is built from 17 residues. The CDR3 coding sequence is TGTGCCAGCTCACCACTAGATACAGCAGGTGGCACAGATACGCAGTATTTT. It codes for CASSPLDTAGGTDTQYF.

The rearrangement links TRBV30 to TRBJ2-5, with D unclear. V lost 3 bases and J lost 0, with 5 bases in between. Germline V gene lookup returns CDR1 GTSNPN and CDR2 SVGIG (reference sequence). The CDR3 loop spans 12 amino acids. The CDR3 nucleotides read TGTGCCTGGAGGACAAACCAAGAGACCCAGTACTTC. Amino acids: CAWRTNQETQYF.

The chain links TRBV7-2 to TRBJ1-4; 7 bases agree with TRBD1. The CDR3 extends over 14 amino acids. With 3 bases clipped from V and 5 bases from J, the junction kept 3 bases outside the gene matches. The germline CDR1 and CDR2 sequences are SGHTA and FQGNSA. CDR3 sequence: CASSFGRGNEKLFF. DNA of the CDR3: TGTGCCAGCAGCTTCGGCAGGGGGAATGAAAAACTGTTTTTT.

This chain links TRBV12-5 with TRBJ2-3; TRBD1 might be the D (6 bases). The V and J ends lost 1 base and 5 bases respectively, with 7 bases between them. This CDR3 has 13 amino acids. CDR1 LGHNT and CDR2 FRNRAP come from the germline V gene. CDR3 sequence (DNA): TGTGCTAGTGGTTTGGCGGACAGAGATACGCAGTATTTT. Encoded protein: CASGLADRDTQYF.

The chain carries TRBV19 and TRBJ1-1, with 9 nucleotides matching TRBD1. Per the germline V gene, CDR1 is LNHDA and CDR2 is SQIVND (reference sequence). This CDR3 spans 14 amino acids. V shed 6 bases and J 4 bases; nucleotides not matched to a gene: 6. CDR3 sequence: CASRYRGQGTEAFF. CDR3 in DNA: TGTGCCAGTAGATACAGGGGGCAAGGCACTGAAGCTTTCTTT.

The rearrangement uses TRBV5-1 and TRBJ2-6; 8 bases are shared with TRBD1. The CDR3 covers 18 residues. After removal of 0 bases from V and 2 bases from J, the junction contained 7 bases not matched to a gene. Germline V gene sequence: CDR1 SGHRS, CDR2 YFSETQ. CDR3 amino acids: CASSLAGGTGAGANVLTF. The CDR3 bases are TGCGCCAGCAGCTTGGCCGGCGGGACAGGAGCTGGGGCCAACGTCCTGACTTTC.

The V gene is TRBV9, the J gene TRBJ2-7; 9 bases agree with TRBD1. Losses at the gene ends were 4 bases for V and 7 bases for J; bases not matched to a gene: 6. CDR1 is SGDLS, CDR2 YYNGEE, per germline. The CDR3 totals 13 residues. The DNA for the CDR3 is TGTGCCAGCAGCTCCAGACAGGGGGGGGAGCAGTACTTC. This gives the protein CASSSRQGGEQYF.

The chain joins TRBV5-1 to TRBJ2-7, with D possibly being TRBD1 (6 bases). The V gene lost 0 bases and the J gene lost 4 bases, with 23 bases spanning the gap. The CDR3 spans 18 residues. Germline CDR1 is SGHRS and CDR2 is YFSETQ. CDR3 sequence reads: CASSLDPFVGQSWYEQYF. As DNA, the CDR3 is TGCGCCAGCAGCTTGGATCCATTTGTAGGACAGAGCTGGTACGAGCAGTACTTC. The full variable domain, its missing parts supplied by reference TRBV5-1 and TRBJ2-7, is KAGVTQTPRYLIKTRGQQVTLSCSPISGHRSVSWYQQTPGQGLQFLFEYFSETQRNKGNFPGRFSGRQFSNSRSEMNVSTLELGDSALYLCASSLDPFVGQSWYEQYFGPGTRLTVT.

V and J are TRBV5-5 and TRBJ1-1; 8 bases are shared with TRBD1. This CDR3 contains 17 residues. Trimming at V came to 3 bases and at J to 0 bases, leaving 10 bases not matched to a gene. Germline V lookup: CDR1 SGHKS, CDR2 YYEKEE (reference sequence). CDR3 sequence (DNA): TGTGCCAGCAGCTCCGACAGGGGAGTGTGGATGAACACTGAAGCTTTCTTT. It codes for CASSSDRGVWMNTEAFF.

V gene TRBV5-1 combines with J gene TRBJ1-1; 9 bases map to TRBD1. From germline, CDR1 is SGHRS and CDR2 YFSETQ. The J segment lost 1 base and the V segment lost 6 bases, leaving 7 bases of the junction unmatched. There are 15 residues in the CDR3. The CDR3 loop reads CASNPGQGWNTEAFF. The CDR3, as DNA: TGCGCCAGCAACCCGGGACAGGGATGGAACACTGAAGCTTTCTTT.

The chain recombines TRBV6-1 with TRBJ2-7; TRBD1 agrees at 8 bases. The CDR3 totals 14 residues. In germline, CDR1 is MNHNS, CDR2 SASEGT. V shed 2 bases, J shed 1 base, and the junction held 1 base outside the gene matches. CDR3 DNA sequence: TGTGCCAGCAGTGAACAGGGGGCGTCCTACGAGCAGTACTTC. It encodes CASSEQGASYEQYF.

This clone is identified as medium-sized from frequency. In the same sample, other DNA sequences code for this CDR3. The rearrangement uses TRBV6-5 and TRBJ2-3; D remains ambiguous. Germline V gene data show CDR1 as MNHEY and CDR2 as SVGAGI. Trimming took 2 bases from V and 4 from J, leaving 13 bases between them. The CDR3 totals 15 residues. The CDR3 DNA is TGTGCCAGCAGTTACGCCCAAGCAGGCTCAGATACGCAGTATTTT. Encoded protein: CASSYAQAGSDTQYF.

This chain joins TRBV6-6 and TRBJ1-1, with no clear D. The ends were cut back, 6 bases at V and 5 bases at J, with 10 bases in the middle. The V gene's germline CDR1 is MNHNY and CDR2 SVGAGI (reference sequence). The CDR3 covers 12 residues. The chain's CDR3 is CASRSGGTEAFF. The CDR3 DNA reads as TGTGCCAGCAGATCAGGTGGTACTGAAGCTTTCTTT.

The chain employs TRBV23-1 and TRBJ1-6; D is perhaps TRBD1 (6 bases). TRBV23-1 is reported as an ORF; its role is uncertain. This CDR3 contains 14 residues. Trimming removed 1 base at V and 7 bases at J, with 8 bases between. The CDR3: CASSQFQGNSPLHF. The CDR3 bases are TGCGCCAGCAGTCAATTCCAGGGGAATTCACCCCTCCACTTT.

The chain is built from TRBV18 and TRBJ2-5; D gene ambiguous. The DNA end favors TRBJ2-7, so the J call may be wrong. This CDR3 spans 13 amino acids. Germline values: CDR1 KGHSH, CDR2 LQKENI. CDR3 nucleotides: TGTGCCAGCTCCCAGGCGCAGGACTACGAGCAGTACTTC. As protein: CASSQAQDYEQYF.

The CDR3 region is CASSQESSYNSPLHF. DNA of the CDR3: TGCGCCAGCAGCCAAGAGAGCTCCTATAATTCACCCCTCCACTTT. This chain joins TRBV4-1 and TRBJ1-6; D is ambiguous. V was cut by 0 bases and J by 0 bases, with 3 bases left in between. This CDR3 has 15 residues. Germline CDR1 reads MGHRA; CDR2 reads YSYEKL.

This chain uses TRBV4-2 with TRBJ1-3, with D unresolved. V gave up 1 base and J gave up 0 bases, with 7 bases separating them. The CDR3 spans 15 residues. The V gene's germline CDR1 is LGHNA and CDR2 YNFKEQ. The chain's CDR3 is CASSQAASSGNTIYF. CDR3 in DNA: TGTGCCAGCAGCCAAGCTGCGAGCTCTGGAAACACCATATATTTT.

J is TRBJ2-1 and V is TRBV19; D is unresolved. Germline CDR1 and CDR2: LNHDA and SQIVND (reference sequence). Trimming took off 3 bases at V and 4 bases at J, with 7 bases between the two ends. This CDR3 comprises 13 residues. The CDR3 spells CASSMSLYNEQFF. The CDR3 coding sequence is TGTGCCAGTAGTATGAGCCTTTACAATGAGCAGTTCTTC.